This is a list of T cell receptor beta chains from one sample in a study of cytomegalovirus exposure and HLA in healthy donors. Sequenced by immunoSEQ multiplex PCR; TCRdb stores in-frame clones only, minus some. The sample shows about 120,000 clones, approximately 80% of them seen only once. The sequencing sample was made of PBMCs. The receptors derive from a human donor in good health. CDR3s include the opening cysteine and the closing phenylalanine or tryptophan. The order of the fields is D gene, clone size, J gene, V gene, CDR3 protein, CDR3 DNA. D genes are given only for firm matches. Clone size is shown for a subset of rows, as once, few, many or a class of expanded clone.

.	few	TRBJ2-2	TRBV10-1	CASRTGINTGELFF	TGCGCCAGCAGGACGGGGATTAACACCGGGGAGCTGTTTTTT
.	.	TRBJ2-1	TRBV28	CASSWGVGEQFF	TGTGCCAGCAGTTGGGGAGTGGGTGAGCAGTTCTTC
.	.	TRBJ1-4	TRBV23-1	CASSHTATATNEKLFF	TGCGCCAGCAGTCACACCGCGACTGCAACTAATGAAAAACTGTTTTTT
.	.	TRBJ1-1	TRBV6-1	CASTPGAANTEAFF	TGTGCCAGCACCCCAGGGGCAGCGAACACTGAAGCTTTCTTT
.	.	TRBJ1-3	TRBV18	CASSPPAGERNTIYF	TGTGCCAGCTCACCACCGGCAGGGGAAAGAAACACCATATATTTT
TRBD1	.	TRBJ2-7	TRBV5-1	CASSSGQGFSYEQYF	TGCGCCAGCAGCTCTGGACAGGGTTTCTCCTACGAGCAGTACTTC
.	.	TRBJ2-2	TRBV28	CVTQGQGNTGELFF	TGTGTCACTCAAGGGCAGGGGAACACCGGGGAGCTGTTTTTT
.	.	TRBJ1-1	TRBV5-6	CASSLGPGGTEAFF	TGTGCCAGCAGCTTGGGTCCGGGAGGGACTGAAGCTTTCTTT
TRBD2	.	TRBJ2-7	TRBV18	CASSLGLAGSSEQYF	TGTGCCAGCTCACTCGGACTAGCGGGTTCCTCCGAGCAGTACTTC
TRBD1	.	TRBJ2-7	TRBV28	CASNPRGTGYYEQYF	TGTGCCAGCAACCCCCGCGGGACAGGGTACTACGAGCAGTACTTC
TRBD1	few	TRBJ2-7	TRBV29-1	CSVTGTGTYEQYF	TGCAGCGTTACCGGGACAGGGACCTACGAGCAGTACTTC
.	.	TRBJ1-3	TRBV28	CASSYGPRVSSGNTIYF	TGTGCCAGCAGTTACGGCCCTCGGGTCAGCTCTGGAAACACCATATATTTT
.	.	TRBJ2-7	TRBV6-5	CASRKTRSAAYEQYF	TGTGCCAGCAGAAAAACCCGGAGTGCCGCCTACGAGCAGTACTTC
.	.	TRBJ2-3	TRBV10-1	CASSAGGSDTQYF	TGCGCCAGCAGTGCAGGGGGGTCAGATACGCAGTATTTT
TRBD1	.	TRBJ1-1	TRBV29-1	CSVGTVLQGTEAFF	TGCAGCGTGGGGACAGTCCTTCAGGGCACTGAAGCTTTCTTT
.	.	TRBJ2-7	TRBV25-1	CASSESGPTYEQYF	TGTGCCAGCAGTGAATCAGGTCCTACCTACGAGCAGTACTTC
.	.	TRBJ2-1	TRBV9	CASSAQDTTYNEQFF	TGTGCCAGCAGCGCCCAGGACACAACCTACAATGAGCAGTTCTTC
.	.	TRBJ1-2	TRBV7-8	CASSLEYGYGYTF	TGTGCCAGCAGCTTAGAATACGGCTATGGCTACACCTTC
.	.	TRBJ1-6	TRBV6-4	CASSEHSNNSPLHF	TGTGCCAGCAGTGAGCACAGCAATAATTCACCCCTCCACTTT
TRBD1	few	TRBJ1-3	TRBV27	CASSKDRASGNTIYF	TGTGCCAGCAGTAAGGACAGGGCTTCTGGAAACACCATATATTTT
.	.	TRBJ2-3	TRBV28	CASRDTTDTQYF	TGTGCCAGCAGGGACACCACAGATACGCAGTATTTT
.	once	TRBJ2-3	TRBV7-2	CASTLTSRVADTQYF	TGTGCCAGCACCCTAACCTCGAGGGTCGCAGATACGCAGTATTTT
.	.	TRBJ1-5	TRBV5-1	CASSLEAQAEGQPQHF	TGCGCCAGCAGCTTGGAAGCTCAGGCGGAGGGTCAGCCCCAGCATTTT
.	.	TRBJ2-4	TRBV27	CASSQGWAAKNIQYF	TGTGCCAGCAGCCAGGGTTGGGCAGCCAAAAACATTCAGTACTTC
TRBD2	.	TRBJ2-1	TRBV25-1	CASSDASGISYNEQFF	TGTGCCAGCAGTGACGCAAGCGGGATCTCTTACAATGAGCAGTTCTTC
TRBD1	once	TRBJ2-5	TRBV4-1	CASSQDAGGSKTQYF	TGCGCCAGCAGCCAAGATGCAGGGGGCTCGAAGACCCAGTACTTC
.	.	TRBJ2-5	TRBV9	CASSVTGLARQETQYF	TGTGCCAGCAGCGTAACGGGACTCGCGCGGCAAGAGACCCAGTACTTC
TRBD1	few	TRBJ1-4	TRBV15	CATSRTGNEKLFF	TGTGCCACCAGCAGGACAGGGAATGAAAAACTGTTTTTT
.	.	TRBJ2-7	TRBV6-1	CASSASIRLAGDEQYF	TGTGCCAGCAGTGCCTCGATTCGCTTGGCAGGCGACGAGCAGTACTTC
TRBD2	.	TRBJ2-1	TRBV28	CASSLPLGLAGAHNEQFF	TGTGCCAGCAGTTTACCCCTGGGACTAGCGGGAGCCCATAATGAGCAGTTCTTC
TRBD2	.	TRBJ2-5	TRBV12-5	CASGGIRETQYF	TGTGCCTCGGGGGGGATTAGGGAGACCCAGTACTTC
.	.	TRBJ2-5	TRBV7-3	CASSTQYQETQYF	TGTGCCAGCAGCACCCAGTACCAAGAGACCCAGTACTTC
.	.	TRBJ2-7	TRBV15	CATRVPGSYEQYF	TGTGCCACCAGAGTTCCAGGTTCGTACGAGCAGTACTTC
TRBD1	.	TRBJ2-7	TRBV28	CASSRQGYEQYF	TGTGCCAGCAGTCGACAGGGCTACGAGCAGTACTTC
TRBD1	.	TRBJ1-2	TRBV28	CASSLYTGGNYGYTF	TGTGCCAGCAGTTTATACACAGGGGGTAACTATGGCTACACCTTC
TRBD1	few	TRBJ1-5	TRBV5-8	CASRRTGGGLNQPQHF	TGTGCCAGCAGACGGACAGGGGGAGGCCTCAATCAGCCCCAGCATTTT
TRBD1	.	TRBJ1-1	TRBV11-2	CASSPPGQLNTEAFF	TGTGCCAGCAGCCCGCCGGGACAGTTGAACACTGAAGCTTTCTTT
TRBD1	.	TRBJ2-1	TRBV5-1	CASSGQGAGRGSSYNEQFF	TGCGCCAGCAGCGGACAGGGGGCTGGCCGAGGTAGCTCCTACAATGAGCAGTTCTTC
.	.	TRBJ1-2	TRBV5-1	CASSSTGLNYGYTF	TGCGCCAGCAGCTCAACAGGGCTTAACTATGGCTACACCTTC